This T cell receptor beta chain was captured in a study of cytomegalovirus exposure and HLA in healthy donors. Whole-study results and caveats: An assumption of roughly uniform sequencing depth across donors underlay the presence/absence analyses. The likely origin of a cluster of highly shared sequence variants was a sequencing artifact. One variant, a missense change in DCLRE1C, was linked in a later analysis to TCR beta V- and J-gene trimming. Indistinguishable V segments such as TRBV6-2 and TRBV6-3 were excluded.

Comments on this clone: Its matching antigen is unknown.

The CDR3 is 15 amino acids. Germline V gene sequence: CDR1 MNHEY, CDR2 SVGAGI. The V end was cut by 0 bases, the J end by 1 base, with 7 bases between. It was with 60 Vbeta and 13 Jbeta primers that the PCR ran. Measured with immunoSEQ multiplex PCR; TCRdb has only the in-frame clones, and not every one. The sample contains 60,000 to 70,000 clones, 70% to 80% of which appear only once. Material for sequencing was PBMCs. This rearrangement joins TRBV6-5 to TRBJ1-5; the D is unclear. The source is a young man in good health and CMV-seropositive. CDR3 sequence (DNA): TGTGCCAGCAGTTACTCCCTCGGGAGCAATCAGCCCCAGCATTTT. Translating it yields CASSYSLGSNQPQHF.